The 9 T cell receptor beta chains in this list originate from one sample, sequenced in a study of T cell repertoires in cytomegalovirus infection. One entry per CDR3 protein, called by TCRdb with MiXCR from the reads. Here the sample spans some 300,000 distinct CDR3 sequences, roughly an eighth being singletons. Material: PBMCs. All receptors derive from a human donor in good health (CMV status not recorded). Some clones in this sample may be carry-over from other donors' samples.

This clonotype was seen at least ten times. DNA of the CDR3: TGTGCCAGCAGCTTATCGAGGGACAGGGGATTCTACGAGCAGTACTTC. It specifies CASSLSRDRGFYEQYF. The chain couples TRBV7-8 to TRBJ2-7, with 10 nucleotides matching TRBD1. Germline V lookup: CDR1 SGHVS, CDR2 FQNEAQ. Losses at the gene ends were 2 bases for V and 3 bases for J; bases not matched to a gene: 7. This CDR3 region has 16 residues.

A remark on this clonotype: This sequence may be a read error, since a much larger clone differs from it by one base. V is TRBV7-2 and J is TRBJ1-5; no reliable D call. The CDR3 totals 14 residues. The germline V and J ends were trimmed by 3 bases and 5 bases, with 11 bases remaining between them. Germline loops: CDR1 SGHTA, CDR2 FQGNSA. CDR3 bases: TGTGCCAGCAGCTTGGGCCCGTACGATCAGCCCCAGCATTTT. Its translation is CASSLGPYDQPQHF.

This clonotype was observed at least ten times. The chain is built from TRBV19 and TRBJ1-4; D gene ambiguous. In germline, CDR1 is LNHDA, CDR2 SQIVND (reference sequence). The ends were cut back, 4 bases at V and 4 bases at J, with 7 bases in the middle. The CDR3 covers 13 residues. Here the CDR3 reads CASSTRSNEKLFF. In DNA, the CDR3 is TGTGCCAGTAGTACCCGCAGTAATGAAAAACTGTTTTTT.

Many counts were recorded for this clonotype. The CDR3 here is CASSLVSIQLEQFF. The CDR3 nucleotides are TGTGCCAGCAGCTTAGTAAGTATCCAGCTTGAGCAGTTCTTC. The chain couples TRBV7-2 to TRBJ2-1; D unresolved. Germline-derived CDR1 and CDR2 are SGHTA and FQGNSA. This CDR3 spans 14 amino acids. V gave up 1 base and J gave up 9 bases, with 13 bases separating them.

V and J are TRBV12-3 or TRBV12-4 and TRBJ2-5; 10 nucleotides align to TRBD2. The V segment lost 3 bases and the J segment 4 bases; nucleotides outside the gene matches: 17. This CDR3 is built from 19 residues. This CDR3 is CASSFRVVKAGGPGETQYF. CDR3 nucleotides: TGTGCCAGCAGTTTTCGGGTCGTCAAAGCGGGGGGGCCTGGAGAGACCCAGTACTTC.

This clonotype was detected only a few times. The chain is built from TRBV5-6 and TRBJ2-1; D ambiguous. Germline V CDR1 and CDR2: SGHDT, YYEEEE. The CDR3 extends over 15 amino acids. V was shortened by 4 bases and J by 6 bases, with 17 bases between the two germline ends. CDR3 in DNA: TGTGCCAGCAGCGGGTGGGCAGGTTCCGTCAATGAGCAGTTCTTC. Translated, it gives CASSGWAGSVNEQFF. Full variable domain (outside the CDR3, taken from reference TRBV5-6 and TRBJ2-1): DAGVTQSPTHLIKTRGQQVTLRCSPKSGHDTVSWYQQALGQGPQFIFQYYEEEERQRGNFPDRFSGHQFPNYSSELNVNALLLGDSALYLCASSGWAGSVNEQFFGPGTRLTVL.

This clonotype was observed many times. The rearrangement joins TRBV12-3 or TRBV12-4 to TRBJ2-6; D call uncertain. This CDR3 is 16 amino acids long. V lost 2 bases, J lost 8 bases, and 16 bases lay in between. CDR3 bases: TGTGCCAGCAGTTTACGTGGAGCTTCCGGGTCCAACGTCCTGACTTTC. It encodes CASSLRGASGSNVLTF.

This clonotype was seen at least ten times. The J gene is TRBJ1-5, the V gene TRBV12-5; 7 bases fit TRBD1. Trimming removed 5 bases from V and 3 bases from J; junction bases left unmatched: 10. The CDR3 runs to 16 residues. Looked up from germline, CDR1 is LGHNT and CDR2 is FRNRAP. CDR3 DNA sequence: TGTGCTAGTGGTACGCCCAGGGGGTGGAACAATCAGCCCCAGCATTTT. This sequence encodes CASGTPRGWNNQPQHF. The whole variable domain, remainder taken from reference TRBV12-5 and TRBJ1-5, is DARVTQTPRHKVTEMGQEVTMRCQPILGHNTVFWYRQTMMQGLELLAYFRNRAPLDDSGMPKDRFSAEMPDATLATLKIQPSEPRDSAVYFCASGTPRGWNNQPQHFGDGTRLSIL.

This clonotype was picked up many times. The chain is built from TRBV6-5 and TRBJ2-1; 14 bases line up with TRBD2. V lost 4 bases, J lost 9 bases, and 8 bases stayed unmatched. Germline loops: CDR1 MNHEY, CDR2 SVGAGI. This CDR3 contains 16 residues. CDR3 loop: CASSFSRLAGGGEQFF. CDR3 coding DNA: TGTGCCAGCAGTTTCTCCCGACTAGCGGGAGGGGGTGAGCAGTTCTTC.